These 21 T cell receptor beta chains were all obtained from the same sample, sequenced in a study of beta chain features in type 1 diabetes. Study-level findings and limits: All four CD4+ subsets of Type 1 diabetes patients contained TCRB CDR3s that were moderately but significantly shorter.

No cognate antigen is known for these TCRs. The whole isolated RNA underwent reverse transcription, so sequencing captured expressed TCRB transcripts. Repertoires were generated with immunoSEQ multiplex PCR, while TCRdb's copy carries only in-frame clones and drops some. Among approximately 270,000 clones, 13% to 15% were seen once, and the ten largest hold 0.017%. The material sequenced was naive CD4+ T cells from blood. The origin of the receptors is a man under 40 with type 1 diabetes.

The chain joins TRBV18 to TRBJ2-7, with D perhaps TRBD1 (6 bases). The CDR3 contains 14 residues. V was trimmed by 1 base and J by 5 bases, leaving 12 bases between them. CDR1 KGHSH and CDR2 LQKENI come from the germline V gene. As DNA, the CDR3 is TGTGCCAGCTCACCACTACAGGGAACGGACGAGCAGTACTTC. It is translated as CASSPLQGTDEQYF.

The rearrangement uses TRBV23-1 and TRBJ1-1; 8 bases match TRBD1. TRBV23-1 is annotated as an ORF whose role is uncertain. The V and J ends lost 4 bases and 0 bases, in that order; junction bases with no gene match: 7. This CDR3 comprises 16 residues. The CDR3 sequence is CASSPFRGPVNTEAFF. CDR3 nucleotides: TGCGCCAGCAGTCCCTTCAGGGGGCCGGTGAACACTGAAGCTTTCTTT.

This clone was recorded a few times. The V call is TRBV5-1, the J call TRBJ2-5; the match to TRBD1 covers 9 bases. The V and J ends lost 6 bases and 5 bases, in that order; junction bases with no gene match: 5. The CDR3 totals 13 residues. Germline V lookup: CDR1 SGHRS, CDR2 YFSETQ. The CDR3 reads CASNSGTGETQYF. CDR3 nucleotide sequence: TGCGCCAGCAACTCAGGGACAGGGGAGACCCAGTACTTC.

The chain recombines TRBV15 with TRBJ2-7; D not resolved. CDR1 is LNHNV, CDR2 YYDKDF, per germline (reference sequence). Between the trimmed V and J ends, which lost 0 bases and 2 bases, there was a span of 14 bases. The CDR3 is made up of 16 amino acids. The CDR3 protein is CATSRDRGGVTYEQYF. In DNA form, the CDR3 reads TGTGCCACCAGCAGAGATCGCGGCGGCGTCACCTACGAGCAGTACTTC.

This chain joins TRBV30 and TRBJ1-2, with a weak D call TRBD1 (6 bases). The CDR3 runs to 14 residues. V dropped 3 bases and J dropped 5 bases, with 16 bases sitting between them. Germline loops: CDR1 GTSNPN, CDR2 SVGIG (reference sequence). Here the CDR3 reads CAWRIRTEGYGYTF. In nucleotides, the CDR3 is TGTGCCTGGAGGATCCGGACAGAAGGATATGGCTACACCTTC.

This clone appeared a few times. The J gene is TRBJ1-2, the V gene TRBV27, with D possibly being TRBD1 (6 bases). CDR3 size: 12 residues. CDR1 and CDR2 (germline): MNHEY, SMNVEV (reference sequence). The V end was cut by 4 bases, the J end by 9 bases, with 12 bases between. CDR3 sequence reads: CASSSGGLSYTF. CDR3 bases: TGTGCCAGCAGTTCGGGGGGCCTCAGCTACACCTTC.

Regarding this clone: Other DNA sequences within the sample encode an identical CDR3. The chain is built from TRBV4-2 and TRBJ2-5, with 13 bases matching TRBD2. Looked up from germline, CDR1 is LGHNA and CDR2 is YNFKEQ. This CDR3 region has 14 residues. V lost 3 bases, J lost 5 bases, and 0 bases stayed unmatched. The CDR3 sequence: CASSQGLAGETQYF. In DNA form, the CDR3 reads TGTGCCAGCAGCCAGGGACTAGCGGGGGAGACCCAGTACTTC.

This clone has only a few counts. The rearrangement joins TRBV6-1 to TRBJ2-5; 10 bases are shared with TRBD2. The germline CDR1 and CDR2 sequences are MNHNS and SASEGT. V dropped 2 bases and J dropped 5; count of bases not matched to a gene: 14. The CDR3 length is 18 residues. Written as DNA, the CDR3 is TGTGCCAGCAGTGAAAGGCCGAGCGGGAGGGCCGGATGGGAGACCCAGTACTTC. Protein product: CASSERPSGRAGWETQYF.

A few counts support this clone. This same CDR3 is encoded by further DNA sequences in the sample. This chain links TRBV7-2 with TRBJ2-2; maybe TRBD2 (6 bases). V was trimmed by 2 bases and J by 6 bases, leaving 13 bases between them. The V gene's germline CDR1 is SGHTA and CDR2 FQGNSA. The CDR3 runs 15 residues. CDR3: CASSLRTGEAGELFF. DNA for the CDR3: TGTGCCAGCAGCTTACGCACGGGAGAAGCCGGGGAGCTGTTTTTT.

V usage is TRBV7-9 and J usage is TRBJ2-7; tentatively, D is TRBD1 (7 bases). V was cut by 5 bases and J by 4 bases, with 15 bases left in between. This CDR3 is 14 amino acids long. Germline CDR1 SEHNR, CDR2 FQNEAQ (reference sequence). This CDR3 is CASSEAGGTYEQYF. The CDR3, as DNA: TGTGCCAGCAGCGAAGCAGGGGGGACATACGAGCAGTACTTC.

In its sample, this clone was seen a few times. The J gene is TRBJ1-2, the V gene TRBV27, with TRBD1 matching 8 bases. The CDR3 covers 13 residues. V dropped 6 bases and J dropped 4; count of bases not matched to a gene: 4. CDR1 is MNHEY and CDR2 is SMNVEV in the germline V gene (reference sequence). The CDR3: CASRRTGTYGYTF. In DNA form, the CDR3 reads TGTGCCAGCAGGCGGACAGGGACCTATGGCTACACCTTC.

The sample holds a few counts of this clone. This rearrangement joins TRBV6-5 to TRBJ2-1, with D perhaps TRBD2 (6 bases). Trimming removed 0 bases at V and 4 bases at J, with 10 bases between. The germline CDR1 and CDR2 sequences are MNHEY and SVGAGI. The CDR3 length is 15 residues. The CDR3 loop is CASSYSGGSYNEQFF. The CDR3 region has the DNA TGTGCCAGCAGTTACTCGGGAGGCTCATACAATGAGCAGTTCTTC.

The chain links TRBV5-6 to TRBJ1-1; D gene uncertain. V lost 3 bases and J lost 11, with 20 bases in between. CDR1 is SGHDT and CDR2 is YYEEEE in the germline V gene. The CDR3 runs to 14 residues. DNA of the CDR3: TGTGCCAGCAGCTCCCCCCCCCTGGAGGCCGGCGCTTTCTTT. Its protein is CASSSPPLEAGAFF.

The chain is built from TRBV28 and TRBJ1-5; 7 bases are a match to TRBD1. V lost 3 bases to trimming and J lost 7 bases; unmatched junction nucleotides: 6. Germline V gene sequence: CDR1 MDHEN, CDR2 SYDVKM. The length of the CDR3 is 14 residues. The CDR3 DNA reads as TGTGCCAGCAGTTTTTCGACAGGGCGGCAGCCCCAGCATTTT. Amino acids: CASSFSTGRQPQHF. Complete variable domain (other parts from reference TRBV28 and TRBJ1-5): DVKVTQSSRYLVKRTGEKVFLECVQDMDHENMFWYRQDPGLGLRLIYFSYDVKMKEKGDIPEGYSVSREKKERFSLILESASTNQTSMYLCASSFSTGRQPQHFGDGTRLSIL.

This clone was seen more than once but under ten times. This sequence joins TRBV15 and TRBJ2-3; TRBD2 matches 7 bases. CDR3 size: 15 residues. Germline V CDR1 and CDR2: LNHNV, YYDKDF (reference sequence). Trimming removed 1 base from V and 3 bases from J; junction bases left unmatched: 4. CDR3 amino acids: CATSRGGRGTDTQYF. The CDR3, as DNA: TGTGCCACCAGCAGAGGTGGGAGGGGTACAGATACGCAGTATTTT.

In its sample, this clone was seen a few times. V and J are TRBV7-2 and TRBJ1-4; 7 nucleotides agree with TRBD1. The CDR3 is made up of 14 amino acids. Looked up from germline, CDR1 is SGHTA and CDR2 is FQGNSA. J lost 5 bases, V lost 5 bases, and 5 bases had no gene match. CDR3 sequence (DNA): TGTGCCAGCAGCCCGGACAGGTCAAATGAAAAACTGTTTTTT. Residues: CASSPDRSNEKLFF.

The chain carries TRBV7-9 and TRBJ2-7; TRBD1 might be the D (5 bases). V dropped 3 bases and J dropped 0 bases, with 9 bases sitting between them. Germline assignment: CDR1 SEHNR and CDR2 FQNEAQ (reference sequence). CDR3 length: 14 amino acids. The CDR3 nucleotides read TGTGCCAGCAGCTTCGACCAGGGCTCCTACGAGCAGTACTTC. Amino acid sequence: CASSFDQGSYEQYF.

This clone has a handful of counts. The chain has TRBV7-9 and TRBJ2-7; D may be TRBD1 (6 bases). Germline V CDR1 and CDR2: SEHNR, FQNEAQ (reference sequence). This CDR3 region has 14 residues. The ends were cut back, 5 bases at V and 4 bases at J, with 15 bases in the middle. CDR3 loop: CASSLGGPGYEQYF. CDR3 sequence (DNA): TGTGCCAGCAGCCTTGGGGGCCCAGGGTACGAGCAGTACTTC. Full variable domain (rest looked up from reference TRBV7-9 and TRBJ2-7): DTGVSQNPRHKITKRGQNVTFRCDPISEHNRLYWYRQTLGQGPEFLTYFQNEAQLEKSRLLSDRFSAERPKGSFSTLEIQRTEQGDSAMYLCASSLGGPGYEQYFGPGTRLTVT.

This clone was seen a handful of times. V is TRBV6-6 and J is TRBJ2-7; TRBD2 matches at 11 bases. J was trimmed by 5 bases and V by 0 bases; bases with no gene match: 3. There are 15 residues in the CDR3. Germline loops: CDR1 MNHNY, CDR2 SVGAGI (reference sequence). The DNA of the CDR3 is TGTGCCAGCAGTTACTCACTAGCGGGAGCCCACGAGCAGTACTTC. Its protein product is CASSYSLAGAHEQYF.

The rearrangement joins TRBV6-6 to TRBJ2-5, with a tentative D call TRBD2 (7 bases). This CDR3 spans 13 amino acids. Per germline, CDR1 MNHNY and CDR2 SVGAGI (reference sequence). With 5 bases removed from V and 5 bases from J, the gap between germline ends came to 12 bases. As DNA, the CDR3 is TGTGCCAGCAGTCCGGGGGGCGGGGAGACCCAGTACTTC. It encodes CASSPGGGETQYF.

V and J are TRBV27 and TRBJ1-2; 7 bases are a match to TRBD1. Per the germline V gene, CDR1 is MNHEY and CDR2 is SMNVEV (reference sequence). J was trimmed by 4 bases and V by 2 bases; bases with no gene match: 1. The CDR3 contains 13 residues. The CDR3 spells CASSLKGAYGYTF. The CDR3 region has the DNA TGTGCCAGCAGTTTAAAGGGGGCCTATGGCTACACCTTC.